These 17 T cell receptor beta chains were all obtained from the same sample, sequenced in a study of cytomegalovirus exposure and HLA in healthy donors. Primers: 60 Vbeta forward and 13 Jbeta reverse. Clones were read by immunoSEQ multiplex PCR, and TCRdb kept only the in-frame ones, dropping some. This sample carries 75,000 to 95,000 clones, about 90% of them seen once, and the ten largest clones take about 2.3%. Sample: PBMCs. Receptor source: a man younger than 30 in good health and CMV-seronegative.

The chain uses TRBV5-6 and TRBJ1-5, with a possible D match to TRBD1 (6 bases). Germline-derived CDR1 and CDR2 are SGHDT and YYEEEE. The CDR3 totals 13 residues. The CDR3 region is CPQSPRGDQPQHF. The CDR3 coding sequence is TGTCCTCAGAGCCCCAGGGGTGATCAGCCCCAGCATTTT.

The rearrangement uses TRBV11-2 and TRBJ1-2, with 8 nucleotides matching TRBD1. The CDR3 consists of 15 residues. The J segment lost 5 bases and the V segment lost 2 bases, leaving 7 bases of the junction unmatched. Germline lookup yields CDR1 SGHAT and CDR2 FQNNGV. The CDR3: CASSLKTGVRYGYTF. CDR3 sequence (DNA): TGTGCCAGCAGCTTAAAGACAGGGGTTCGATATGGCTACACCTTC.

The V and J genes are TRBV9 and TRBJ2-5; TRBD2 matches at 11 bases. The DNA end lines up better with TRBJ2-7; the J call may be wrong. The CDR3 loop spans 15 amino acids. The V gene's germline CDR1 is SGDLS and CDR2 YYNGEE. The CDR3 DNA reads TGTGCCAGCAGCCCCAAGGGACTAGCGGACTACGAGCAGTACTTC. It translates to CASSPKGLADYEQYF.

This clone was seen once. This chain connects TRBV27 to TRBJ2-1, with a tentative D call TRBD1 (10 bases). V shed 3 bases and J shed 5 bases, with 23 bases lying between them. From germline, CDR1 is MNHEY and CDR2 SMNVEV (reference sequence). The CDR3 is made up of 18 amino acids. The CDR3 coding sequence is TGTGCCAGCAGTTTGGGACAGGGGAAGAGACTAGCGGACAATGAGCAGTTCTTC. Its translation is CASSLGQGKRLADNEQFF.

The rearrangement links TRBV7-9 to TRBJ1-5; no reliable D call. Trimming cost V 5 bases and J 5 bases, with 10 bases left between them. CDR1 and CDR2 (germline): SEHNR, FQNEAQ (reference sequence). The CDR3 extends over 13 amino acids. The DNA of the CDR3 is TGTGCCAGCAGCGCCGACTCGGATCAGCCCCAGCATTTT. Translating gives CASSADSDQPQHF. The complete variable domain, with remaining parts taken from reference TRBV7-9 and TRBJ1-5, reads DTGVSQNPRHKITKRGQNVTFRCDPISEHNRLYWYRQTLGQGPEFLTYFQNEAQLEKSRLLSDRFSAERPKGSFSTLEIQRTEQGDSAMYLCASSADSDQPQHFGDGTRLSIL.

In this sample, this clone turned up once. The chain combines TRBV7-9 with TRBJ2-7, with 11 bases that match TRBD2. The CDR3 covers 18 residues. Trimming at V came to 5 bases and at J to 2 bases, leaving 14 bases not matched to a gene. Germline lookup yields CDR1 SEHNR and CDR2 FQNEAQ (reference sequence). CDR3 DNA sequence: TGTGCCAGCAGCGGGGCTCATCCTAGCGGGAGGAACCCCTACGAGCAGTACTTC. Protein: CASSGAHPSGRNPYEQYF.

The chain is built from TRBV27 and TRBJ2-1; TRBD2 aligns across 11 bases. The CDR3 contains 16 residues. J was trimmed by 5 bases and V by 7 bases; bases with no gene match: 10. Germline V gives CDR1 MNHEY, CDR2 SMNVEV (reference sequence). The chain's CDR3 is CASTKRGTSGNNEQFF. The CDR3 DNA sequence: TGTGCCAGCACAAAACGGGGGACTAGCGGTAACAATGAGCAGTTCTTC.

The CDR3 protein is CASSSPGTSGSNEQFF. CDR3 bases: TGTGCCAGCAGTTCCCCGGGGACTAGCGGGAGCAATGAGCAGTTCTTC. The rearrangement joins TRBV6-6 to TRBJ2-1; 14 positions agree with TRBD2. The CDR3 loop spans 16 amino acids. Looked up from germline, CDR1 is MNHNY and CDR2 is SVGAGI (reference sequence). V dropped 4 bases and J dropped 6; count of bases not matched to a gene: 5.

This clone has a single count. The gene calls are TRBV19 and TRBJ2-5; 7 positions agree with TRBD2. The J call may be faulty, since TRBJ2-7 better matches the DNA end. The germline V gene has CDR1 LNHDA and CDR2 SQIVND (reference sequence). The CDR3 runs to 17 residues. The chain's CDR3 is CASSIAPRGSGPYEQYF. The DNA of the CDR3 is TGTGCCAGTAGTATAGCCCCCCGGGGTAGCGGGCCCTACGAGCAGTACTTC.

This clone was detected only a few times. This chain uses TRBV10-3 with TRBJ1-5; 7 nucleotides align to TRBD1. CDR3 size: 13 residues. Trimming took 9 bases from V and 5 from J; bases not matched to a gene: 7. Germline-derived CDR1 and CDR2 are ENHRY and SYGVKD. In DNA, the CDR3 is TGTGCCATTTCAGGGGGATTGGATCAGCCCCAGCATTTT. This encodes CAISGGLDQPQHF.

V gene TRBV28 combines with J gene TRBJ2-7; D is perhaps TRBD2 (5 bases). Germline loops: CDR1 MDHEN, CDR2 SYDVKM. The V gene lost 2 bases and the J gene lost 4 bases, with 18 bases spanning the gap. This CDR3 has 16 amino acids. The CDR3 loop reads CASSLSGQAGQYEQYF. As DNA, the CDR3 is TGTGCCAGCAGTTTAAGCGGTCAAGCAGGTCAATACGAGCAGTACTTC. The whole variable domain, filled in from reference TRBV28 and TRBJ2-7, reads DVKVTQSSRYLVKRTGEKVFLECVQDMDHENMFWYRQDPGLGLRLIYFSYDVKMKEKGDIPEGYSVSREKKERFSLILESASTNQTSMYLCASSLSGQAGQYEQYFGPGTRLTVT.

The V and J genes are TRBV29-1 and TRBJ2-1; a weak D match, TRBD1 (5 bases). This CDR3 has 13 amino acids. CDR1 and CDR2 from the germline V gene are SQVTM and ANQGSEA. The V end lost 6 bases, the J end lost 0 bases, and 9 bases lay between the germline ends. DNA for the CDR3: TGCAGCGTGGGGCAGAGCTCCTACAATGAGCAGTTCTTC. This translates into CSVGQSSYNEQFF.

The rearrangement links TRBV4-3 to TRBJ1-1; D unresolved. This CDR3 region has 13 residues. Germline V CDR1 and CDR2: LGHNA, YSLEER. V was cut by 3 bases and J by 1 base, with 6 bases left in between. CDR3 region: CASSHGENTEAFF. Written as DNA, the CDR3 is TGCGCCAGCAGCCACGGAGAGAACACTGAAGCTTTCTTT.

The rearrangement joins TRBV6-5 to TRBJ2-1, with no clear D. Germline values: CDR1 MNHEY, CDR2 SVGAGI. Trimming left V 2 bases short and J 1 base short, with 12 bases between. The CDR3 has 16 residues. For the CDR3, the DNA is TGTGCCAGCAGTTACGTCGGAGAGAATTCCTACAATGAGCAGTTCTTC. Its protein product is CASSYVGENSYNEQFF.

The chain uses TRBV2 and TRBJ1-3; D may be TRBD1 (6 bases). Germline assignment: CDR1 SNHLY and CDR2 FYNNEI. The CDR3 is made up of 13 amino acids. V lost 9 bases to trimming and J lost 9 bases, with 18 bases between them. The CDR3 region is CASTRQPRGTIYF. CDR3 coding DNA: TGTGCCAGTACCAGACAGCCCAGGGGCACCATATATTTT.

The V call is TRBV28, the J call TRBJ2-7, with 11 bases matching TRBD2. Germline V lookup: CDR1 MDHEN, CDR2 SYDVKM. The CDR3 runs 17 residues. V lost 3 bases, J lost 0 bases, and 7 bases stayed unmatched. The CDR3 nucleotides read TGTGCCAGCAGTTTCGAGGGACTAGCGGAGAGCTCCTACGAGCAGTACTTC. Protein: CASSFEGLAESSYEQYF.

V usage is TRBV18 and J usage is TRBJ1-3; tentative D call: TRBD1 (5 bases). The CDR3 consists of 16 residues. Deletions cut 4 bases from V and 3 bases from J, with 16 bases between. Germline V gives CDR1 KGHSH, CDR2 LQKENI. The CDR3 DNA follows: TGTGCCAGCTCACGAACGAACAGGCTTCGTGGAAACACCATATATTTT. Translation gives CASSRTNRLRGNTIYF.